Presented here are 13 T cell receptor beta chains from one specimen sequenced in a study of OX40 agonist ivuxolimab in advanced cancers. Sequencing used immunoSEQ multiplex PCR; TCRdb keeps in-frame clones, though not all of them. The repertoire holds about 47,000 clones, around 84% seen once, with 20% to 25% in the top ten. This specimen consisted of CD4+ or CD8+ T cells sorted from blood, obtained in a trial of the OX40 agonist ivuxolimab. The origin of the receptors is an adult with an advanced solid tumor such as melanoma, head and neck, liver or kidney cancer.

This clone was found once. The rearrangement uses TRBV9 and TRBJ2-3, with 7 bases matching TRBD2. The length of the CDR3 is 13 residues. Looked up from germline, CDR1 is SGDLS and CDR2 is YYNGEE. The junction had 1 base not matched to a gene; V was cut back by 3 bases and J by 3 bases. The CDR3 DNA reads TGTGCCAGCAGCGGCGGGGGTACAGATACGCAGTATTTT. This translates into CASSGGGTDTQYF.

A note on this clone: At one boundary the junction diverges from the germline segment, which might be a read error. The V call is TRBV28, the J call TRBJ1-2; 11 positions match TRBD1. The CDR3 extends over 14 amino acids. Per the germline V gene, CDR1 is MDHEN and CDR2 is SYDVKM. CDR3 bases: TGTGCCAGCAGCTTATTCACAGGACAGGGGGCCTACACCTTC. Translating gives CASSLFTGQGAYTF.

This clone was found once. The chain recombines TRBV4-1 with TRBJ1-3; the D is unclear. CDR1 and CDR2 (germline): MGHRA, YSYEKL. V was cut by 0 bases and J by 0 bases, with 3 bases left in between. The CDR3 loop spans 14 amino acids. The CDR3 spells CASSQDLSGNTIYF. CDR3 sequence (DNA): TGCGCCAGCAGCCAAGACCTCTCTGGAAACACCATATATTTT.

This chain's CDR3 is CATSTLAGGGGRTDTQYF. The CDR3, as DNA: TGTGCCACCAGCACCCTAGCGGGGGGCGGTGGCCGCACAGATACGCAGTATTTT. The chain carries TRBV15 and TRBJ2-3; TRBD2 aligns across 11 bases. This CDR3 is built from 18 residues. J lost 1 base, V lost 4 bases, and 10 bases had no gene match. Looked up from germline, CDR1 is LNHNV and CDR2 is YYDKDF (reference sequence).

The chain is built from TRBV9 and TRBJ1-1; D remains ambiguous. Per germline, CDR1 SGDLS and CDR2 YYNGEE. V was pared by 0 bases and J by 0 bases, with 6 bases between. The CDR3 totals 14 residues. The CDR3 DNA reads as TGTGCCAGCAGCGTAGGACGGATGAACACTGAAGCTTTCTTT. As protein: CASSVGRMNTEAFF.

CDR3 nucleotides: TGTGCCAGCAGCGTCGCGGGGGCAGCTAATGAAAAACTGTTTTTT. Translated, it gives CASSVAGAANEKLFF. The rearrangement uses TRBV7-2 and TRBJ1-4; D perhaps matches TRBD1 (6 bases). This CDR3 spans 15 amino acids. With 5 bases removed from V and 3 bases from J, the gap between germline ends came to 13 bases. CDR1 is SGHTA, CDR2 FQGNSA, per germline.

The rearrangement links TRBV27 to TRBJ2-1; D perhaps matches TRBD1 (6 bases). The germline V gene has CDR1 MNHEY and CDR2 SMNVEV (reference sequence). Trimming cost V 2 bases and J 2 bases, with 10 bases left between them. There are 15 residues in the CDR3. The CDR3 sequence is CASSLGGQPYNEQFF. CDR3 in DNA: TGTGCCAGCAGTTTAGGAGGACAGCCCTACAATGAGCAGTTCTTC.

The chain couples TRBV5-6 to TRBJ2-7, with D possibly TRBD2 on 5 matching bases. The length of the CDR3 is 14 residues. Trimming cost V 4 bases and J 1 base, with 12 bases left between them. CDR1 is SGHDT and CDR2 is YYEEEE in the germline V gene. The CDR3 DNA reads TGTGCCAGCAGCAGGGAGTACCCTTCCTACGAGCAGTACTTC. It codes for CASSREYPSYEQYF.

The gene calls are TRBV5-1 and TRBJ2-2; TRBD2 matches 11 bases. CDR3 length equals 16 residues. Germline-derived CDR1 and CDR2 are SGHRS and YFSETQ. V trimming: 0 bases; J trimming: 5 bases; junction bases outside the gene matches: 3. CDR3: CASSLEVAGGTGELFF. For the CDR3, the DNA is TGCGCCAGCAGCTTGGAGGTAGCGGGAGGGACCGGGGAGCTGTTTTTT.

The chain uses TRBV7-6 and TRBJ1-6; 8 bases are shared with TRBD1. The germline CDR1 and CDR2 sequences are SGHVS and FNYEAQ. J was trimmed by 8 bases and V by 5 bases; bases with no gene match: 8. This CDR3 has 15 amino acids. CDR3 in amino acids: CASSTRTGLDSPLHF. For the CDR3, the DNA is TGTGCCAGCAGCACCCGGACAGGGCTGGATTCACCCCTCCACTTT.

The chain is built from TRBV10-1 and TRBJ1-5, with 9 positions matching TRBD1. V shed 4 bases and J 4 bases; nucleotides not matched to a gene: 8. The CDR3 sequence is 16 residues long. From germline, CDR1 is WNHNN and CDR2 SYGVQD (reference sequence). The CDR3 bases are TGCGCCAGCAGTGCACCCGACAGGGGGGGAAATCAGCCCCAGCATTTT. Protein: CASSAPDRGGNQPQHF.

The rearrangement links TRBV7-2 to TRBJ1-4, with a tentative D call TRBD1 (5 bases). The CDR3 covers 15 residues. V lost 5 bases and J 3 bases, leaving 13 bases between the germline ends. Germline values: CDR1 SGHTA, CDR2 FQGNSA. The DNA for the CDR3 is TGTGCCAGCAGCCGCGCCGGGGCCTCTAATGAAAAACTGTTTTTT. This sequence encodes CASSRAGASNEKLFF.

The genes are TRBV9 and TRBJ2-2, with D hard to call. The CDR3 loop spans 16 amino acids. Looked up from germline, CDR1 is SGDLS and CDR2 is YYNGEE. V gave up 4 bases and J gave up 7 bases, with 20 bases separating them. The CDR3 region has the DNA TGTGCCAGCAGCCCCCGACCTGGAGAACATGGCGGGGAGCTGTTTTTT. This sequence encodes CASSPRPGEHGGELFF. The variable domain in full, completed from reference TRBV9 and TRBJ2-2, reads DSGVTQTPKHLITATGQRVTLRCSPRSGDLSVYWYQQSLDQGLQFLIQYYNGEERAKGNILERFSAQQFPDLHSELNLSSLELGDSALYFCASSPRPGEHGGELFFGEGSRLTVL.